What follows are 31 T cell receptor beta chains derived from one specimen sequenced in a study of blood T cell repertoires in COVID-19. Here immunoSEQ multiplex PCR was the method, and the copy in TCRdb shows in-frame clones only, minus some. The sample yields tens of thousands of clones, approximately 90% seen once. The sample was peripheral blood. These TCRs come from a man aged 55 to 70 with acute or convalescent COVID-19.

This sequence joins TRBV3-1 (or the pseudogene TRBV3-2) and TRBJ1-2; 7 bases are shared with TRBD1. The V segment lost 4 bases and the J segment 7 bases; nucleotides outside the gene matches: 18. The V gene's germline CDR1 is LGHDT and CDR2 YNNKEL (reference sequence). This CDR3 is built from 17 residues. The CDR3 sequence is CASSLSPGPQGLRGYTF. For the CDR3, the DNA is TGTGCCAGCAGCCTATCTCCGGGTCCACAGGGGCTGCGTGGCTACACCTTC.

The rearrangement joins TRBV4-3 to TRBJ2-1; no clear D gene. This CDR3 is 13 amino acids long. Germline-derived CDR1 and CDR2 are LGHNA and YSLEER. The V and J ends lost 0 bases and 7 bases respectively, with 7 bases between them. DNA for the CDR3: TGCGCCAGCAGCCAAGAACTACTAAATGAGCAGTTCTTC. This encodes CASSQELLNEQFF.

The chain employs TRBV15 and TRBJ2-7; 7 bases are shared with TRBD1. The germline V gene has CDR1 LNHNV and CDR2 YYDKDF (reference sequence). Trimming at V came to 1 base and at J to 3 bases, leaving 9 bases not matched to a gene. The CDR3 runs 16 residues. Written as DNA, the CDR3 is TGTGCCACCAGCAGAGCCCGGACAGGTTCGGGCTACGAGCAGTACTTC. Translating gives CATSRARTGSGYEQYF.

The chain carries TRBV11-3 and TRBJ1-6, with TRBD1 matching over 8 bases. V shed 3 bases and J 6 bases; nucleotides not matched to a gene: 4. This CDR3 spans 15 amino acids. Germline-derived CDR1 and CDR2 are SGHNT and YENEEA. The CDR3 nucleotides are TGTGCCAGCAGCTTGGGAGGACAGGGTAATTCACCCCTCCACTTT. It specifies CASSLGGQGNSPLHF.

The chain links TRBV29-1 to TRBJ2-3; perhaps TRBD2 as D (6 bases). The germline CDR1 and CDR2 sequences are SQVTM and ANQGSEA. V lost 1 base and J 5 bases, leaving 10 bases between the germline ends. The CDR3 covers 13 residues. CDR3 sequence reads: CSVEGLEGDTQYF. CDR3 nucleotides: TGCAGCGTTGAAGGACTAGAAGGAGATACGCAGTATTTT.

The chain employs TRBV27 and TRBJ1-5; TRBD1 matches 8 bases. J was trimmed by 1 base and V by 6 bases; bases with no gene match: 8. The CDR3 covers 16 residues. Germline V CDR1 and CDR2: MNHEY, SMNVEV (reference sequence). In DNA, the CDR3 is TGTGCCAGCAGCCACGGACAGGGCTTAAGCAATCAGCCCCAGCATTTT. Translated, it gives CASSHGQGLSNQPQHF.

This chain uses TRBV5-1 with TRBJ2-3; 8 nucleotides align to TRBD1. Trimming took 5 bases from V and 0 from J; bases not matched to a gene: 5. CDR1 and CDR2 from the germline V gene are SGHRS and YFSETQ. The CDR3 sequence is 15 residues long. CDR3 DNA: TGCGCCAGCAGGACAGGGGCATCTAGCACAGATACGCAGTATTTT. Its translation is CASRTGASSTDTQYF.

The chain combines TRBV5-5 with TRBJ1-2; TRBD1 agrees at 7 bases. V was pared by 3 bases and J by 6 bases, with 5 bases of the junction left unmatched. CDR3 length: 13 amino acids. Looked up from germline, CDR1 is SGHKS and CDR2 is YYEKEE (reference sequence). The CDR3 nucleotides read TGTGCCAGCAGCTGGACAGGAGTGGATGGCTACACCTTC. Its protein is CASSWTGVDGYTF. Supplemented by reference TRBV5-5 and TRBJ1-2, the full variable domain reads DAGVTQSPTHLIKTRGQQVTLRCSPISGHKSVSWYQQVLGQGPQFIFQYYEKEERGRGNFPDRFSARQFPNYSSELNVNALLLGDSALYLCASSWTGVDGYTFGSGTRLTVV.

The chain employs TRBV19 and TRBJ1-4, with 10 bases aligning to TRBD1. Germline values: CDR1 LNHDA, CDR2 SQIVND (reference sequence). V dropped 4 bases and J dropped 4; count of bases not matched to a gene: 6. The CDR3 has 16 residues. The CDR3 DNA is TGTGCCAGTAGTAGCGAGGACAGGGGGTATAATGAAAAACTGTTTTTT. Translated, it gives CASSSEDRGYNEKLFF.

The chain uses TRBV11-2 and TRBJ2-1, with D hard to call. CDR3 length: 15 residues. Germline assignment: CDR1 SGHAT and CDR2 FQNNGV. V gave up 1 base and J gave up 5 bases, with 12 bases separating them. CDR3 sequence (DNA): TGTGCCAGCAGCTTAGCACGGAGTCGGAACAATGAGCAGTTCTTC. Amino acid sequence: CASSLARSRNNEQFF.

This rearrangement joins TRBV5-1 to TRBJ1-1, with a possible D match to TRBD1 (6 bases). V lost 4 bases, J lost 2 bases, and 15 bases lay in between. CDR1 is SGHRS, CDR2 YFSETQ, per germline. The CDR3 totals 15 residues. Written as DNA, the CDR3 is TGCGCCAGCAGCCTGTACAGGGTCGGAAACACTGAAGCTTTCTTT. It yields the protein CASSLYRVGNTEAFF.

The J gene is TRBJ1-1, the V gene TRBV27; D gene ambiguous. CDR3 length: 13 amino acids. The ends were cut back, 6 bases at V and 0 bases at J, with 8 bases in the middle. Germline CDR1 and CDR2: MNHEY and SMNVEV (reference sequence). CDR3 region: CASRLTVNTEAFF. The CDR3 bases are TGTGCCAGCAGACTTACAGTGAACACTGAAGCTTTCTTT.

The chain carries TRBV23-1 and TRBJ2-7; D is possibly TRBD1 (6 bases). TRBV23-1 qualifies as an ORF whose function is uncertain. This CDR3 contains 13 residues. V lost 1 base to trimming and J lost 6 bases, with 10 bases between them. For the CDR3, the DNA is TGCGCCAGCAGTCAATACGGGACATCCGAGCAGTACTTC. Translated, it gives CASSQYGTSEQYF.

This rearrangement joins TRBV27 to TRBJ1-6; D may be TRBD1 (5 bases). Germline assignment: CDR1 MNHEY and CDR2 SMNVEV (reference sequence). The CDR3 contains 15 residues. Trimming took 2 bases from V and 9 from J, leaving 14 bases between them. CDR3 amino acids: CASSLSPQRGSPLHF. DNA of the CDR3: TGTGCCAGCAGTTTAAGCCCCCAAAGGGGTTCACCCCTCCACTTT.

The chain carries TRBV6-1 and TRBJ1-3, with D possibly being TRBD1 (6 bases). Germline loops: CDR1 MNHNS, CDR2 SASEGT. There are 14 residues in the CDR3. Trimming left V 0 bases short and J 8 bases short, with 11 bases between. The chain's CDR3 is CASSEATGWDTIYF. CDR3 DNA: TGTGCCAGCAGTGAAGCGACAGGCTGGGACACCATATATTTT.

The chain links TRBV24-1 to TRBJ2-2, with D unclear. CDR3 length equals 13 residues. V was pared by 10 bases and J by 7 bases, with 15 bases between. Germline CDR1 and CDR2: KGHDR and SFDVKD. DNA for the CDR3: TGTGCCACTGCGTCGCCTGTTGACGGGGAGCTGTTTTTT. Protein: CATASPVDGELFF.

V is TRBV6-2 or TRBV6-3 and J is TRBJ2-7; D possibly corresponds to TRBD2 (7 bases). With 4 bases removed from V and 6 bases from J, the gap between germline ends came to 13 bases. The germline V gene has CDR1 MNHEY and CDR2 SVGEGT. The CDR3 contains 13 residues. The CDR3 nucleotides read TGTGCCAGCAGTTGGCGGGGGCCCGGCGAGCAGTACGTC. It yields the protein CASSWRGPGEQYV.

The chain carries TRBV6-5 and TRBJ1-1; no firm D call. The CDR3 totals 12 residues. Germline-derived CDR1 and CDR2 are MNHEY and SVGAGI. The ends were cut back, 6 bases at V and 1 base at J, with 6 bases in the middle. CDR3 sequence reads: CASSRPNTEAFF. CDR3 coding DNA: TGTGCCAGCAGCCGTCCGAACACTGAAGCTTTCTTT.

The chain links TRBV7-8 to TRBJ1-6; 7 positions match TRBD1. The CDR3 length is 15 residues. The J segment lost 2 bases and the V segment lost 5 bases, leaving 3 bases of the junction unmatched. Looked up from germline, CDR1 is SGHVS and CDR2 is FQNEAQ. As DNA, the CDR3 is TGTGCCAGCAGCCCCACAGGGGCCTATAATTCACCCCTCCACTTT. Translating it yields CASSPTGAYNSPLHF.

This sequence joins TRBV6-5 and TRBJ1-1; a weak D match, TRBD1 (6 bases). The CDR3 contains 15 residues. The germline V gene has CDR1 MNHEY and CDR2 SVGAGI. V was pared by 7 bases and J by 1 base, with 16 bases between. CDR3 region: CASTRGFGANTEAFF. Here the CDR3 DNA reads TGTGCCAGCACCAGGGGATTCGGAGCGAACACTGAAGCTTTCTTT.

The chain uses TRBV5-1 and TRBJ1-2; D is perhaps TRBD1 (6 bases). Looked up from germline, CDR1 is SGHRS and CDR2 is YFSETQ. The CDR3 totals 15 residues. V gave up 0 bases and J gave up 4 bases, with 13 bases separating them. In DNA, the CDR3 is TGCGCCAGCAGCTTGGGGACAGCTGGGGTCTATGGCTACACCTTC. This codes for CASSLGTAGVYGYTF. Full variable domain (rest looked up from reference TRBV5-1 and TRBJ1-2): KAGVTQTPRYLIKTRGQQVTLSCSPISGHRSVSWYQQTPGQGLQFLFEYFSETQRNKGNFPGRFSGRQFSNSRSEMNVSTLELGDSALYLCASSLGTAGVYGYTFGSGTRLTVV.

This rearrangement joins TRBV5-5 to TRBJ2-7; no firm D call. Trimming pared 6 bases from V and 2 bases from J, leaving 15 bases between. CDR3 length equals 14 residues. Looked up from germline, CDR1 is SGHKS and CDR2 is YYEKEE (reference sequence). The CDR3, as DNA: TGTGCCAGCACCCCCTCCCGGGTAGCCTACGAGCAGTACTTC. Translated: CASTPSRVAYEQYF.

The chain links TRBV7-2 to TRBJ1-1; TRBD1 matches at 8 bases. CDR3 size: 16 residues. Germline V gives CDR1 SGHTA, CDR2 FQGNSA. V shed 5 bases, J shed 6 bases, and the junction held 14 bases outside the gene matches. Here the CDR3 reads CASSPRGRGGLAEAFF. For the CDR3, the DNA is TGTGCCAGCAGCCCCAGGGGGCGGGGAGGGTTGGCTGAAGCTTTCTTT.

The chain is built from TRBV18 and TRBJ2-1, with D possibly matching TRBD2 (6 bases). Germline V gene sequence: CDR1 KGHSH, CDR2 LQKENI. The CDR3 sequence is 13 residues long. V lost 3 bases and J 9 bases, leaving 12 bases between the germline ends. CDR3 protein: CASSPRRGIEQFF. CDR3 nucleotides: TGTGCCAGCTCACCTCGGAGGGGTATTGAGCAGTTCTTC.

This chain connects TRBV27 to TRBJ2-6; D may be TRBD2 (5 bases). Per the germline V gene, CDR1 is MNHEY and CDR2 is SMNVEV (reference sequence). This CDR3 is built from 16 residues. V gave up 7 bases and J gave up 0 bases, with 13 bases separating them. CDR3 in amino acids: CASNGGSGSGANVLTF. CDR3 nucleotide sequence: TGTGCCAGCAATGGAGGCAGTGGCTCTGGGGCCAACGTCCTGACTTTC. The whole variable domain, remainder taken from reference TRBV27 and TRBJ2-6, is EAQVTQNPRYLITVTGKKLTVTCSQNMNHEYMSWYRQDPGLGLRQIYYSMNVEVTDKGDVPEGYKVSRKEKRNFPLILESPSPNQTSLYFCASNGGSGSGANVLTFGAGSRLTVL.

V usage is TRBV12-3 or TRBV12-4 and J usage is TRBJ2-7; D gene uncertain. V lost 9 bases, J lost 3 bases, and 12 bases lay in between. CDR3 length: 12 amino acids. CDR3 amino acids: CASQFRSYEQYF. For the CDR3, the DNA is TGTGCCAGTCAGTTTAGGAGCTACGAGCAGTACTTC.

The CDR3 DNA sequence: TGTGCCAGCAGTAGTCTAGCGAGGGGGGGGACCCAGTACTTC. It yields the protein CASSSLARGGTQYF. The chain carries TRBV27 and TRBJ2-5, with D possibly TRBD2 on 7 matching bases. The CDR3 runs 14 residues. V dropped 5 bases and J dropped 7 bases, with 17 bases sitting between them. Per the germline V gene, CDR1 is MNHEY and CDR2 is SMNVEV (reference sequence).

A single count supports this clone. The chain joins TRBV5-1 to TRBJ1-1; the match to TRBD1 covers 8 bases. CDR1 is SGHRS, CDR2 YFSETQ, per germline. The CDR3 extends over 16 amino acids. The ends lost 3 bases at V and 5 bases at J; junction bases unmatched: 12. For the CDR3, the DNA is TGCGCCAGCAGCTCGGTCCAGGGGGCGAAGTTTACTGAAGCTTTCTTT. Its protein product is CASSSVQGAKFTEAFF.

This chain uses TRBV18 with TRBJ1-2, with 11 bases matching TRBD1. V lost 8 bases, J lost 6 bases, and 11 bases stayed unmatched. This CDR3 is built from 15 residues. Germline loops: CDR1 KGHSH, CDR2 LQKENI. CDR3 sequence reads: CASQPPGTGGHGYTF. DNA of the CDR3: TGTGCCAGCCAACCGCCCGGGACAGGGGGTCATGGCTACACCTTC.

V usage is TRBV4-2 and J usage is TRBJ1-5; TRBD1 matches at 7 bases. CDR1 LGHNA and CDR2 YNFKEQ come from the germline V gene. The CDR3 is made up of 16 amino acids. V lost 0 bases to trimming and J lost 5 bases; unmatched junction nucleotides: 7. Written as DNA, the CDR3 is TGTGCCAGCAGCCAAGATCCCTGGACAGGCTATCAGCCCCAGCATTTT. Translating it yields CASSQDPWTGYQPQHF.

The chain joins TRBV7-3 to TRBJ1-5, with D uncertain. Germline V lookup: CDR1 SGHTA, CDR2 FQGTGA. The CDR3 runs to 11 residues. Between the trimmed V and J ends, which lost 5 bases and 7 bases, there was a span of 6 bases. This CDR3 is CASSPRQPQHF. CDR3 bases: TGTGCCAGCAGCCCGAGGCAGCCCCAGCATTTT.